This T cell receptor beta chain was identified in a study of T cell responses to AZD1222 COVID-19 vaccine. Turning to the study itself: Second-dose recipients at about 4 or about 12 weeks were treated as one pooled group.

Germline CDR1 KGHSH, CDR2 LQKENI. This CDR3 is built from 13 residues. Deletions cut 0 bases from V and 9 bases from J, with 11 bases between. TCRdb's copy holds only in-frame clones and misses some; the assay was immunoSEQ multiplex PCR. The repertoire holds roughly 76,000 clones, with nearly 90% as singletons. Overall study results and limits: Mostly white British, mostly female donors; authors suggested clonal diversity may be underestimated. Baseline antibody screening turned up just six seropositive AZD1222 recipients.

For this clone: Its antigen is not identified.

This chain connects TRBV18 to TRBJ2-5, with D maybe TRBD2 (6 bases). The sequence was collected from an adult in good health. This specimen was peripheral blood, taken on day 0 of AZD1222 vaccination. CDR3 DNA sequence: TGTGCCAGCTCACCACCCCAGGGAGGTGCCCAGTACTTC. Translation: CASSPPQGGAQYF.